This T cell receptor (beta chain) emerged from a study of Ad26.COV2.S vaccination and SARS-CoV-2 variants. As for the study in general: Participants got Ad26.COV2.S intramuscularly, once or twice 56 days apart.

The method was immunoSEQ multiplex PCR; TCRdb's version includes in-frame clones alone and lacks a portion of them. Here the sample spans around 300,000 clones, roughly 89% being singletons. The V gene lost 6 bases and the J gene lost 2 bases, with 13 bases spanning the gap. The CDR3 extends over 14 amino acids. The germline gives CDR1 MNHNY, CDR2 SVGAGI (reference sequence). Points from the study as a whole: Spike-specific TCR breadth ran higher among vaccine recipients than placebo recipients. It is possible that the TCR breadth and depth analyses underestimated the total T cell responses.

Indicated treatment: some 20 received Ad26.COV2.S at low or high dose, single or two shots; several received placebo; per-sample allocation not given. Samples came from day 63 after the first vaccine or placebo injection. As for this clone: Its specificity is unknown.

Source: peripheral blood, taken in a trial of Ad26.COV2.S vaccine versus placebo. The chain joins TRBV6-6 to TRBJ2-5; D perhaps matches TRBD1 (5 bases). This sequence originates from a person aged 18-60 years who received the Ad26.COV2.S COVID-19 vaccine or a placebo. The CDR3 reads CASRTQDTQETQYF. Here the CDR3 DNA reads TGTGCCAGCAGGACACAGGATACTCAAGAGACCCAGTACTTC.